This T cell receptor beta chain was observed in a study of T cells expressing NK-cell markers. Whole-study context: HCMV seropositivity characterized most of the eight sequenced donors, and seronegativity one.

Researchers built TCR beta cDNA using 5'RACE template switching with UMIs. TCRdb reprocessed the 5' RACE reads, with one entry per CDR3 protein and no DNA. The specimen's table records tens of thousands of distinct CDR3 sequences. Study-level findings and limits: Nothing established the HCMV specificity of expanded NKG2C+ T cell clones. In a handful of donors, dominant NKG2C+ clonotypes were roughly 1.0-8% of CD8+ T cells.

A note on this clonotype: The antigen remains unidentified.

The length of the CDR3 is 13 residues. Germline CDR1 is SNHLY and CDR2 is FYNNEI. This clonotype was sampled from a woman aged 18 to 69 in good health. J is TRBJ1-5 and V is TRBV2. Sequenced sample: blood T cells: a sorted CD56 or NKG2C T cell subset, CD4+ or CD8+ T cells, or bulk PBMC T cells (not recorded which). This chain's CDR3 is CASAKYSNQPQHF.